The TCR beta chain described here comes from a study of T cell responses to AZD1222 COVID-19 vaccine. Sequencing was performed with immunoSEQ multiplex PCR; in TCRdb, only in-frame clones are kept and a portion is missing. The sample lists 120,000 or so clones, roughly 84% seen once, with about 28% in the top ten. Second-dose timings of about 4 or about 12 weeks were pooled. Trimming removed 1 base from V and 1 base from J, with 7 bases in between. Germline CDR1 and CDR2: MNHEY and SMNVEV (reference sequence). The CDR3 covers 14 residues. Study results and caveats: Just five or six AZD1222 recipients tested seropositive at baseline. There were vaccine-associated CD4 TCRs across spike, dominant at 160-218 and 743-854.

As regards this clone: As yet, its antigen is unknown.

The origin of this receptor is an adult who received the AZD1222 COVID-19 vaccine. This specimen consisted of peripheral blood, obtained 28 days after the second AZD1222 dose. The rearrangement joins TRBV27 to TRBJ2-5; D remains ambiguous. The CDR3 region has the DNA TGTGCCAGCAGTTTATGGGGTACCCAAGAGACCCAGTACTTC. The encoded protein is CASSLWGTQETQYF.